This T cell receptor beta chain was documented in a study of early T cells in non-severe SARS-CoV-2 infection. TCRdb reprocessed the 5' RACE reads via MiXCR and lists one record per CDR3 protein. The sample shows some 98,000 distinct CDR3 sequences, about 10% of them seen only once. The CDR3 is 10 residues long. Many counts were recorded for this clonotype. V gene TRBV21-1 combines with J gene TRBJ1-1; the table's D call TRBD1 went unverified against the DNA. TRBV21-1 is a pseudogene. The sample comprised whole blood. The clonotype comes from an adult who was a healthcare worker with PCR-confirmed SARS-CoV-2 infection or an uninfected control (not recorded which). In DNA form, the CDR3 reads TGTGCCAGCAGCGGGGCCAAGGGGGGATTT. Translating it yields CASSGAKGGF.